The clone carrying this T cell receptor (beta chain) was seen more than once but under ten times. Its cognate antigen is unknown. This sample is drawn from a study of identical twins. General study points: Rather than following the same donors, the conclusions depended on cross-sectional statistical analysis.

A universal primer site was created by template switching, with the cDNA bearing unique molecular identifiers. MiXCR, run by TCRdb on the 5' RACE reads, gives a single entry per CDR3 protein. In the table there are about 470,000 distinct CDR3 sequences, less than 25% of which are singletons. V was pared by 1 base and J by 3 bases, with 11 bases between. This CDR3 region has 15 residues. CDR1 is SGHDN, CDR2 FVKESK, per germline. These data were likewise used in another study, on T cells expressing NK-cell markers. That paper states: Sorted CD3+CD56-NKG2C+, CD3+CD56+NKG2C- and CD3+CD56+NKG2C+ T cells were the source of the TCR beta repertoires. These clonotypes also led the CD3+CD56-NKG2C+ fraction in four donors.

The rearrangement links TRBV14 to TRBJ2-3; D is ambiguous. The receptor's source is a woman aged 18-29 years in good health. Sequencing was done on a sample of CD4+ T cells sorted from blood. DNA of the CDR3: TGTGCCAGCAGCCAAGGGCGTGTCCGGACAGATACGCAGTATTTT. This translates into CASSQGRVRTDTQYF.